This T cell receptor beta chain was sequenced for a study of CD8 T cells in ankylosing spondylitis (dated by TCRdb to 2016 to 2017). A note on the overall study: To find TCR variants linked to disease, the study profiled T cell receptor beta repertoires in ankylosing spondylitis patients and healthy donors. The full study cohort comprised around 25 ankylosing spondylitis patients and some 110 healthy donors. Peripheral blood was sampled, and synovial fluid was additionally collected from ankylosing spondylitis patients. What the authors observed across the whole study: The disease-linked clones were reported as significantly enriched in matched synovial fluid samples from ankylosing spondylitis patients. Blood from ankylosing spondylitis patients appeared to be characterized by a TCR beta motif composed of several highly homologous amino acid variants. Some TCR beta motif variants had previously been reported in synovial fluid and blood of reactive arthritis patients, which suggested common disease-initiation mechanisms. In peripheral blood, the disease-linked clones were found at relatively low frequencies and had a CD8+ phenotype.

Data came from an Illumina HiSeq 2500. TCR beta libraries were prepared by quantitative 5'-RACE with molecular barcodes. In the authors' own workflow: To identify disease-linked TCR variants, a new computational method was used, one built on a probabilistic model of VDJ rearrangement. TCRdb trimmed public reads at Q25 via fastp, called clones via MiXCR and kept in-frame beta chains. Rows merge per CDR3 protein into single entries with the most common DNA and genes. V and J calls and clone size were set by TCRdb, not the authors. Across this sample there are approximately 400,000 distinct CDR3 sequences, with 17% seen only once. Of the sample, approximately 0.97% is held by the ten largest clones. For this clonotype: Which antigen it targets is not known. Base qualities are missing; no much larger clone stands one base away.

The sequencing input was blood, either unsorted or a sorted T cell fraction (not recorded which). This sequence was found in a male donor with ankylosing spondylitis.

In nucleotides, the sequence is TGTGCCAGCAGCCAAGATGAGGCCACCACAGATACGCAGTATTTT. Its translation is CASSQDEATTDTQYF. The rearrangement joined TRBV3-1 to TRBJ2-3, with the D gene not clear enough to name. Via the germline V gene (reference sequence), CDR1 is LGHDT and CDR2 YNNKEL. Measured from the cysteine to the phenylalanine, the CDR3 is 15 residues long. The read is trimmed to its CDR3 DNA, 45 bases read in frame from base 1. V was cut back by 0 bases and J by 2 bases, leaving a gap of 9 bases between them.